This T cell receptor beta chain was observed in a study of blood T cells in healthy people across ages. Next came a second PCR, run for about 6 to 11 cycles, which used a sample-barcoded 5' primer along with a J-beta primer mix. TCRdb called the 5' RACE reads again in MiXCR, with one record for every CDR3 protein. This table has approximately 730,000 distinct CDR3 sequences, approximately 53% appearing once. CDR3 length equals 15 residues. Trimming stripped 0 bases from V and 0 bases from J, with 9 bases between. Germline CDR1 MNHEY, CDR2 SMNVEV (reference sequence). Regarding this clonotype: Its antigen is undetermined.

Findings and caveats of the study: PBMCs were not sorted, which prevented a conclusive comparison of naive versus antigen-experienced cells.

The specimen was blood. The source is a man older than 75 in good health. This sequence joins TRBV27 and TRBJ2-7, with D possibly matching TRBD1 (5 bases). The CDR3 region is CASSLSWGNSYEQYF. The CDR3, as DNA: TGTGCCAGCAGTTTATCGTGGGGCAACTCCTACGAGCAGTACTTC.